Following are 6 T cell receptor beta chains from one sample sequenced in a study of cytomegalovirus exposure and HLA in healthy donors. 13 Jbeta primers and 60 Vbeta primers were used for the PCR. Only in-frame clones appear in the TCRdb table, and some are missing; sequencing was by immunoSEQ multiplex PCR. The table has around 130,000 clones, around four fifths seen once. The sequenced material came from PBMCs. These receptors originate from a boy between 2 and 15 years old in good health and CMV-seronegative.

This clone was seen only once. The CDR3 is CAWSVGTGDFTASSPLHF. The CDR3, as DNA: TGTGCCTGGAGCGTCGGGACAGGGGATTTTACCGCGAGTTCACCCCTCCACTTT. V gene TRBV30 combines with J gene TRBJ1-6; 10 bases line up with TRBD1. The ends lost 3 bases at V and 9 bases at J; junction bases unmatched: 17. This CDR3 has 18 amino acids. Germline CDR1 reads GTSNPN; CDR2 reads SVGIG (reference sequence).

The chain carries TRBV6-5 and TRBJ1-1; no clear D. V lost 8 bases and J 4 bases, leaving 11 bases between the germline ends. There are 12 residues in the CDR3. Per the germline V gene, CDR1 is MNHEY and CDR2 is SVGAGI. The CDR3 here is CASLTGSTEAFF. The CDR3 nucleotides read TGTGCCAGCCTAACTGGGAGCACTGAAGCTTTCTTT.

CDR3 bases: TGTGCCAGCAGTTACTCGCAGGACTCCTACGAGCAGTACTTC. The encoded protein is CASSYSQDSYEQYF. This chain links TRBV6-6 with TRBJ2-7; the D is unclear. The CDR3 spans 14 residues. The V and J ends lost 0 bases and 0 bases respectively, with 6 bases between them. Germline values: CDR1 MNHNY, CDR2 SVGAGI (reference sequence).

The CDR3 nucleotides are TGCGCCAGCAGCCAACATCCGGGACAGGGGGCCGGGGAGCTGTTTTTT. Translated, it gives CASSQHPGQGAGELFF. This chain links TRBV4-1 with TRBJ2-2; 11 bases line up with TRBD1. J lost 6 bases, V lost 2 bases, and 5 bases had no gene match. The CDR3 is 16 residues long. From germline, CDR1 is MGHRA and CDR2 YSYEKL.

The V call is TRBV19, the J call TRBJ2-2; D remains ambiguous. The CDR3 has 13 residues. V lost 5 bases, J lost 5 bases, and 9 bases lay in between. Germline loops: CDR1 LNHDA, CDR2 SQIVND (reference sequence). The CDR3 protein is CASSPTITGELFF. In DNA form, the CDR3 reads TGTGCCAGTAGTCCAACTATAACCGGGGAGCTGTTTTTT.

This clone was counted only a few times. The chain uses TRBV29-1 and TRBJ2-5; 10 bases line up with TRBD2. The CDR3 runs to 14 residues. Germline CDR1 reads SQVTM; CDR2 reads ANQGSEA. Unmatched junction bases numbered 6, after V lost 3 bases and J lost 5 bases. CDR3 sequence (DNA): TGCAGCGTTGATCTAGCGGGAGATGGGGAGACCCAGTACTTC. Its protein is CSVDLAGDGETQYF.